Listed here are 15 T cell receptor beta chains from one sample, sequenced in a study of T cell responses to AZD1222 COVID-19 vaccine. Profiling relied on immunoSEQ multiplex PCR, and the TCRdb table lists in-frame clones only, not all of them. The table includes over 100,000 clones, 93% detected once. Material: peripheral blood, obtained on day 0 of AZD1222 vaccination. The receptors derive from an adult in good health.

This sequence joins TRBV7-9 and TRBJ2-5, with 8 bases identical to TRBD2. J lost 4 bases, V lost 3 bases, and 13 bases had no gene match. Germline CDR1 and CDR2: SEHNR and FQNEAQ (reference sequence). CDR3 length equals 17 residues. This CDR3 is CASSFLGLAGRVETQYF. The CDR3 nucleotides are TGTGCCAGCAGCTTTTTAGGACTAGCCGGGAGGGTAGAGACCCAGTACTTC.

This clone was picked up a small number of times. The rearrangement joins TRBV19 to TRBJ2-2; D could derive from TRBD1 or TRBD2 (6 bases each). Germline CDR1 LNHDA, CDR2 SQIVND (reference sequence). CDR3 size: 17 residues. With 7 bases removed from V and 6 bases from J, the gap between germline ends came to 24 bases. The CDR3 loop reads CASTSGAAGEVPGELFF. As DNA, the CDR3 is TGTGCCAGTACCTCAGGGGCGGCAGGGGAGGTCCCCGGGGAGCTGTTTTTT.

This chain connects TRBV5-1 to TRBJ2-7; possibly TRBD1 for D (6 bases). The CDR3 length is 15 residues. Germline V gene lookup returns CDR1 SGHRS and CDR2 YFSETQ. V lost 0 bases, J lost 4 bases, and 14 bases lay in between. Here the CDR3 DNA reads TGCGCCAGCAGCTTGGGTCAGGGGCCATTTTACGAGCAGTACTTC. It translates to CASSLGQGPFYEQYF.

The gene calls are TRBV21-1 and TRBJ2-5; TRBD1 is the table's D call and was not checked against the DNA. TRBV21-1 is termed a pseudogene. CDR3 length: 14 amino acids. The DNA of the CDR3 is TGTGCCAGCAGCAAAGCAGGGGGCCAAGAGACCCAGTACTTC. Translated: CASSKAGGQETQYF.

The V and J genes are TRBV9 and TRBJ2-7; TRBD1 or TRBD2 may be the D gene (5 bases each). With 4 bases removed from V and 1 base from J, the gap between germline ends came to 18 bases. This CDR3 region has 16 residues. The germline V gene has CDR1 SGDLS and CDR2 YYNGEE. The CDR3 region has the DNA TGTGCCAGCAGCCCGGGTCTGAGGGGCCGATCCTACGAGCAGTACTTC. This translates into CASSPGLRGRSYEQYF.

The rearrangement links TRBV7-3 to TRBJ2-1; D ambiguous. Germline loops: CDR1 SGHTA, CDR2 FQGTGA. The V and J ends lost 4 bases and 5 bases respectively, with 6 bases between them. This CDR3 has 12 residues. In nucleotides, the CDR3 is TGTGCCAGCAGCTCGAACGACAATGAGCAGTTCTTC. This codes for CASSSNDNEQFF.

The table lists this clone with a count of one. The V gene is TRBV29-1, the J gene TRBJ2-1; 8 bases are shared with TRBD2. The CDR3 spans 16 residues. With 1 base clipped from V and 4 bases from J, the junction kept 9 bases outside the gene matches. CDR1 is SQVTM, CDR2 ANQGSEA, per germline. CDR3 loop: CSVEGGTSGLYNEQFF. DNA of the CDR3: TGCAGCGTTGAAGGGGGTACTAGCGGCTTATACAATGAGCAGTTCTTC.

The CDR3 region is CASSSNRDTDTQYF. CDR3 bases: TGTGCCAGCAGCTCGAACCGGGACACAGATACGCAGTATTTT. The gene calls are TRBV11-2 and TRBJ2-3; D is possibly TRBD2 (5 bases). Germline lookup yields CDR1 SGHAT and CDR2 FQNNGV. Between the trimmed V and J ends, which lost 4 bases and 2 bases, there was a span of 10 bases. The CDR3 runs to 14 residues.

V and J are TRBV4-1 and TRBJ2-7; D might be TRBD1 (5 bases). The germline gives CDR1 MGHRA, CDR2 YSYEKL. This CDR3 is 14 amino acids long. V was trimmed by 3 bases and J by 2 bases, leaving 11 bases between them. The CDR3 is CASSQVDRTYEQYF. CDR3 nucleotide sequence: TGCGCCAGCAGCCAGGTCGACAGAACCTACGAGCAGTACTTC.

The chain recombines TRBV6-5 with TRBJ2-3; 10 bases match TRBD2. The length of the CDR3 is 15 residues. With V trimmed by 6 bases and J by 1 base, 4 bases remained unmatched. Germline CDR1 and CDR2: MNHEY and SVGAGI. CDR3 nucleotides: TGTGCCAGCAGCCTCGGGACTAGCGGCACAGATACGCAGTATTTT. Its translation is CASSLGTSGTDTQYF.

The chain recombines TRBV5-4 with TRBJ1-2, with a possible D match to TRBD1 (5 bases). V dropped 0 bases and J dropped 4 bases, with 10 bases sitting between them. There are 14 residues in the CDR3. Germline assignment: CDR1 SGHNT and CDR2 YYREEE (reference sequence). This CDR3 is CASSLGTGIYGYTF. As DNA, the CDR3 is TGTGCCAGCAGCTTGGGAACAGGAATCTATGGCTACACCTTC.

This rearrangement joins TRBV29-1 to TRBJ2-3; tentative D call: TRBD1 (5 bases). V was shortened by 5 bases and J by 3 bases, with 12 bases between the two germline ends. The CDR3 is 13 residues long. CDR1 and CDR2 from the germline V gene are SQVTM and ANQGSEA. CDR3 bases: TGCAGCGTTAACAGGTTTGAGACAGATACGCAGTATTTT. It translates to CSVNRFETDTQYF.

V and J are TRBV28 and TRBJ2-5; 8 nucleotides match TRBD1. The germline CDR1 and CDR2 sequences are MDHEN and SYDVKM. Trimming at V came to 5 bases and at J to 5 bases, leaving 22 bases not matched to a gene. CDR3 length: 19 residues. The CDR3 region has the DNA TGTGCCAGCAGTAGACCGTTTGGCGACAGGGGTCCAACTCGGGAGACCCAGTACTTC. Its translation: CASSRPFGDRGPTRETQYF.

The V gene is TRBV6-1, the J gene TRBJ2-1, with a possible D match to TRBD2 (5 bases). Trimming removed 1 base at V and 4 bases at J, with 14 bases between. This CDR3 is 16 amino acids long. Germline V lookup: CDR1 MNHNS, CDR2 SASEGT. CDR3 loop: CASSEGWGENYNEQFF. The DNA for the CDR3 is TGTGCCAGCAGTGAAGGATGGGGAGAGAATTACAATGAGCAGTTCTTC.

The chain links TRBV10-1 to TRBJ2-5; 7 bases align to TRBD2. The junction had 17 bases not matched to a gene; V was cut back by 3 bases and J by 4 bases. The germline CDR1 and CDR2 sequences are WNHNN and SYGVQD (reference sequence). The CDR3 is 18 amino acids. The CDR3 DNA follows: TGCGCCAGCAGTGAAGCTGGGGCAGGTAGCGGGTGGCGAGAGACCCAGTACTTC. The encoded protein is CASSEAGAGSGWRETQYF.